The entry below describes one TCR beta chain. Antigen: not known. Every donor provided one heparinised blood draw, which averaged roughly 120 mL. In germline, CDR1 is DFQATT, CDR2 SNEGSKA (reference sequence). The length of the CDR3 is 9 residues. Between the trimmed V and J ends, which lost 6 bases and 8 bases, there was a span of 7 bases. The data are from a study of beta chain features in type 1 diabetes. Whole-study results and caveats: Across all four CD4+ subsets, people with type 1 diabetes showed modestly shorter TCRB CDR3s.

The isolated RNA, all of it, was reverse transcribed, so expressed TCRB transcripts were what got sequenced. Clones were read by immunoSEQ multiplex PCR, and TCRdb kept only the in-frame ones, dropping some. The data hold roughly 260,000 clones, with roughly 10% observed a single time. This sequence originates from a man under 40 with type 1 diabetes. Input material: naive CD4+ T cells from blood. V gene TRBV20-1 combines with J gene TRBJ1-1; no firm D call. The CDR3 sequence: CSARIEAFF. CDR3 nucleotide sequence: TGCAGTGCCAGGATCGAAGCTTTCTTT.